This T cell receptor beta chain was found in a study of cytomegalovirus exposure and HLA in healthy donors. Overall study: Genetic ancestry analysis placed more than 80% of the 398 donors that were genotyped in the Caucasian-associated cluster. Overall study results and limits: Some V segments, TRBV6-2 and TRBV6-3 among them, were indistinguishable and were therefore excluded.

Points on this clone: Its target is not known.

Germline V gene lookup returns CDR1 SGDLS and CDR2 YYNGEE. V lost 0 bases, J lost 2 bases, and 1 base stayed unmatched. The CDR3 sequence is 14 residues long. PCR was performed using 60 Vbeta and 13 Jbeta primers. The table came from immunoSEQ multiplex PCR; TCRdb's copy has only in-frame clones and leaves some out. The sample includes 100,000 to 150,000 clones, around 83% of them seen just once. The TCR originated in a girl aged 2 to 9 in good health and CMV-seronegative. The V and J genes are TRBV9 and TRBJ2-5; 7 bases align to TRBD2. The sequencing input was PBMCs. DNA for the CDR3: TGTGCCAGCAGCGTAGTCGGGGGGCAAGAGACCCAGTACTTC. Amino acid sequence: CASSVVGGQETQYF.